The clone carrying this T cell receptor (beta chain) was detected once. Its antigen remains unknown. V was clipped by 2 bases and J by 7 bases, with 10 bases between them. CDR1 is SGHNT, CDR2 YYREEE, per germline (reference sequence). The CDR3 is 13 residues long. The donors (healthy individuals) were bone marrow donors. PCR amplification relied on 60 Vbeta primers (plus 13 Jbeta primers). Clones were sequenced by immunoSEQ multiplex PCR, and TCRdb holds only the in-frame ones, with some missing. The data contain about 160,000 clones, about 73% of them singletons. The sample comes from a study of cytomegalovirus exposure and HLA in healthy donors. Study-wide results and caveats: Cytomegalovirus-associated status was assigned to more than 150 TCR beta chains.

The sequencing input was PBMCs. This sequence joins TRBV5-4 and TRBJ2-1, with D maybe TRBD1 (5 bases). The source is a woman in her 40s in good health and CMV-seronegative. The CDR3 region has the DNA TGTGCCAGCAGCTTAGACAGTAGTAATGAGCAGTTCTTC. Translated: CASSLDSSNEQFF.